These 27 T cell receptor beta chains came from one sample sequenced in a study of patients and donors after allogeneic stem cell transplantation. From the RT-PCR reads, TCRdb called clonotypes with MiXCR, one entry per CDR3 protein. The table lists about a million distinct CDR3 sequences, roughly 17% of them singletons. Sequencing was done on a sample of blood, either unsorted or a sorted T cell fraction (not recorded which). Receptors were obtained from a human donor who was either an allogeneic HSCT recipient or a stem cell or donor lymphocyte infusion donor (not recorded which). It is not recorded whose cells these are; they may come from a transplant donor.

The rearrangement joins TRBV3-1 to TRBJ1-1; 8 bases agree with TRBD1. J was trimmed by 3 bases and V by 4 bases; bases with no gene match: 10. Germline V CDR1 and CDR2: LGHDT, YNNKEL (reference sequence). The CDR3 length is 16 residues. CDR3 residues: CASSLRTGLVDTEAFF. In DNA, the CDR3 is TGTGCCAGCAGCCTACGGACAGGGTTGGTGGACACTGAAGCTTTCTTT.

This clonotype was counted between two and nine times. The chain is built from TRBV6-1 and TRBJ1-2; 8 bases are shared with TRBD1. From germline, CDR1 is MNHNS and CDR2 SASEGT. There are 16 residues in the CDR3. V shed 5 bases, J shed 10 bases, and the junction held 18 bases outside the gene matches. CDR3 nucleotide sequence: TGTGCCAGCAGTCTCGGTTCAGGGGGCGCATCCACTTACTACACCTTC. The encoded protein is CASSLGSGGASTYYTF.

This clonotype was recorded a few times. The gene calls are TRBV4-2 and TRBJ2-2, with TRBD2 matching 9 bases. The ends lost 1 base at V and 3 bases at J; junction bases unmatched: 3. The germline V gene encodes CDR1 LGHNA and CDR2 YNFKEQ. The CDR3 consists of 16 residues. The CDR3 DNA reads TGTGCCAGCAGCCAAGGCGGGGGGGCCTACACCGGGGAGCTGTTTTTT. The encoded protein is CASSQGGGAYTGELFF.

The V and J genes are TRBV12-3 or TRBV12-4 and TRBJ1-2; no firm D call. The CDR3 has 11 residues. V was pared by 3 bases and J by 10 bases, with 9 bases between. The CDR3 here is CASSFRVDYTF. CDR3 in DNA: TGTGCCAGCAGTTTTAGGGTGGACTACACCTTC.

V and J are TRBV11-2 and TRBJ2-7; D might be TRBD2 (5 bases). CDR1 SGHAT and CDR2 FQNNGV come from the germline V gene. V lost 2 bases and J 7 bases, leaving 24 bases between the germline ends. This CDR3 contains 17 residues. CDR3 nucleotide sequence: TGTGCCAGCAGCTTAAAGTTAGAAAAAGGACTTAAGAGGGAGCAGTACTTC. This encodes CASSLKLEKGLKREQYF.

The genes are TRBV4-2 and TRBJ2-2; 8 positions match TRBD1. Germline-derived CDR1 and CDR2 are LGHNA and YNFKEQ. There are 16 residues in the CDR3. J gave up 3 bases and V 0 bases, and 3 bases lay outside the gene matches. The CDR3 sequence: CASSQDRDRHTGELFF. The CDR3, as DNA: TGTGCCAGCAGCCAAGATCGGGACAGGCACACCGGGGAGCTGTTTTTT.

A remark on this clonotype: With a much larger clone just one base away, this may be a read error. The V call is TRBV7-2, the J call TRBJ2-3; the match to TRBD1 covers 8 bases. Trimming at V came to 5 bases and at J to 1 base, leaving 2 bases not matched to a gene. Germline V gene data show CDR1 as SGHTA and CDR2 as FQGNSA. The CDR3 covers 14 residues. CDR3 coding DNA: TGTGCCAGCAGCGCGGACAGGGGCACAGATACGCAGTATTTT. Amino acid sequence: CASSADRGTDTQYF.

This clonotype occurred a few times. This rearrangement joins TRBV30 to TRBJ1-2; unclear D gene. This CDR3 is 14 amino acids long. Trimming shortened V by 4 bases and J by 8 bases, and 20 bases separated the two germline ends. In germline, CDR1 is GTSNPN, CDR2 SVGIG (reference sequence). The CDR3 here is CAWTLNIGSVGYTF. The CDR3, as DNA: TGTGCCTGGACTTTAAATATAGGGTCGGTGGGCTACACCTTC.

There are a few counts of this clonotype. The J gene is TRBJ2-1, the V gene TRBV20-1; 10 bases match TRBD2. V was pared by 0 bases and J by 7 bases, with 6 bases of the junction left unmatched. The V gene's germline CDR1 is DFQATT and CDR2 SNEGSKA (reference sequence). The CDR3 length is 15 residues. The CDR3 DNA is TGCAGTGCTAGAGATGACCTAGCGGGGGAAAATGAGCAGTTCTTC. This translates into CSARDDLAGENEQFF.

The count of this clonotype is one. This chain uses TRBV4-1 with TRBJ2-7, with TRBD2 identical over 9 bases. After removal of 5 bases from V and 3 bases from J, the junction contained 8 bases not matched to a gene. The germline CDR1 and CDR2 sequences are MGHRA and YSYEKL. This CDR3 has 15 amino acids. As DNA, the CDR3 is TGCGCCAGCAGCGCATCCGGGACTAGCTTCTACGAGCAGTACTTC. Its translation is CASSASGTSFYEQYF.

This chain uses TRBV6-2 or TRBV6-3 with TRBJ2-1, with 8 positions matching TRBD2. Losses at the gene ends were 2 bases for V and 6 bases for J; bases not matched to a gene: 15. Germline V CDR1 and CDR2: MNHEY, SVGEGT. This CDR3 is 18 amino acids long. The CDR3 bases are TGTGCCAGCAGTTACCTCCCCCCCGGGACTAGTATTGTCAATGAGCAGTTCTTC. Amino acid sequence: CASSYLPPGTSIVNEQFF.

V and J are TRBV12-3 or TRBV12-4 and TRBJ1-4; no clear D gene. The CDR3 is made up of 12 amino acids. V shed 6 bases and J shed 10 bases, with 12 bases lying between them. DNA of the CDR3: TGTGCCAGCAGCCCGGGTAGTATAAAACTGTTTTTT. As protein: CASSPGSIKLFF.

This clonotype turned up a few times. V gene TRBV12-3 or TRBV12-4 combines with J gene TRBJ1-1, with D tentatively TRBD1 (6 bases). Trimming took 7 bases from V and 9 from J, leaving 18 bases between them. There are 13 residues in the CDR3. CDR3 in DNA: TGTGCCAGCATCCTTGGAGTGGGGGGGCAAGCTTTCTTT. This translates into CASILGVGGQAFF.

This clonotype occurred a few times. The chain carries TRBV7-2 and TRBJ2-7; 7 nucleotides match TRBD1. Germline loops: CDR1 SGHTA, CDR2 FQGNSA. The V and J ends lost 0 bases and 7 bases, in that order; junction bases with no gene match: 15. This CDR3 has 17 residues. The CDR3 coding sequence is TGTGCCAGCAGCTTAGCGCCCTGGGGACAGACTCTGGGAGAGCAGTACTTC. Translated: CASSLAPWGQTLGEQYF.

This clonotype was seen a handful of times. This rearrangement joins TRBV5-1 to TRBJ1-5; D perhaps matches TRBD1 (6 bases). This CDR3 is 18 amino acids long. CDR1 is SGHRS, CDR2 YFSETQ, per germline. V was clipped by 4 bases and J by 0 bases, with 20 bases between them. The CDR3 sequence is CASSPEGVRDTSNQPQHF. The CDR3 region has the DNA TGCGCCAGCAGCCCTGAGGGGGTACGGGACACTAGCAATCAGCCCCAGCATTTT.

The chain couples TRBV29-1 to TRBJ2-1; TRBD2 is a possible D gene (5 bases). The CDR3 has 11 residues. V lost 2 bases and J lost 9, with 8 bases in between. CDR1 and CDR2 (germline): SQVTM, ANQGSEA. CDR3 sequence: CSVEIGSEQFF. The CDR3 DNA sequence: TGCAGCGTTGAAATAGGGAGTGAGCAGTTCTTC.

V usage is TRBV6-2 or TRBV6-3 and J usage is TRBJ2-7; D is perhaps TRBD1 (5 bases). Germline CDR1 MNHEY, CDR2 SVGEGT. V lost 7 bases and J 4 bases, leaving 14 bases between the germline ends. The CDR3 has 13 amino acids. DNA for the CDR3: TGTGCCAGCACCCAACAGGTTTGGTACGAGCAGTACTTC. It yields the protein CASTQQVWYEQYF.

This chain uses TRBV4-2 with TRBJ2-2; 8 bases map to TRBD2. This CDR3 region has 16 residues. After removal of 4 bases from V and 4 bases from J, the junction contained 8 bases not matched to a gene. The V gene's germline CDR1 is LGHNA and CDR2 YNFKEQ. DNA of the CDR3: TGTGCCAGCAGCCTCGGGACTAGTTGGGGCACCGGGGAGCTGTTTTTT. Translated, it gives CASSLGTSWGTGELFF.

This clonotype turned up a few times. The V gene is TRBV24-1, the J gene TRBJ2-7; D gene uncertain. Germline V gives CDR1 KGHDR, CDR2 SFDVKD. V lost 1 base and J 5 bases, leaving 11 bases between the germline ends. The CDR3 is 14 residues long. The CDR3 protein is CATSDFGQSNEQYF. CDR3 sequence (DNA): TGTGCCACCAGTGATTTCGGCCAGTCGAACGAGCAGTACTTC.

This clonotype occurred a few times. The V gene is TRBV12-3 or TRBV12-4, the J gene TRBJ1-5; tentatively, D is TRBD1 (6 bases). The CDR3 runs to 11 residues. Trimming pared 8 bases from V and 5 bases from J, leaving 7 bases between. The CDR3 region has the DNA TGTGCCAGCGGGACATATCAGCCCCAGCATTTT. Protein product: CASGTYQPQHF.

The V gene is TRBV5-1, the J gene TRBJ2-5; 12 positions agree with TRBD2. Unmatched junction bases numbered 5, after V lost 4 bases and J lost 4 bases. The length of the CDR3 is 15 residues. Germline CDR1 and CDR2: SGHRS and YFSETQ. The CDR3 sequence: CASSILLAGGETQYF. The DNA for the CDR3 is TGCGCCAGCAGCATATTACTAGCGGGGGGAGAGACCCAGTACTTC.

This clonotype was seen a handful of times. V is TRBV11-1 and J is TRBJ1-2; TRBD1 matches at 9 bases. The CDR3 spans 20 residues. The V and J ends lost 0 bases and 3 bases, in that order; junction bases with no gene match: 17. Germline CDR1 reads SGHAT; CDR2 reads FQDESV (reference sequence). DNA for the CDR3: TGTGCCAGCAGCTTAGCGCTCATCGGACAGGGGCGCAACGACTACTATGGCTACACCTTC. Protein product: CASSLALIGQGRNDYYGYTF.

This sequence joins TRBV24-1 and TRBJ2-2, with D maybe TRBD2 (5 bases). Germline V gives CDR1 KGHDR, CDR2 SFDVKD. Trimming removed 4 bases at V and 9 bases at J, with 8 bases between. CDR3 length: 12 amino acids. This CDR3 is CATSDPSRELFF. CDR3 in DNA: TGTGCCACCAGTGACCCTAGCAGGGAGCTGTTTTTT.

This clonotype was seen a handful of times. The chain links TRBV18 to TRBJ1-1; 8 bases map to TRBD1. Per germline, CDR1 KGHSH and CDR2 LQKENI. The V gene end was trimmed by 6 bases and the J gene end by 6 bases; junction bases not matched to a gene: 9. CDR3 size: 14 residues. Here the CDR3 reads CASSPRQGLSEAFF. CDR3 in DNA: TGTGCCAGCTCCCCTCGACAGGGGTTGTCTGAAGCTTTCTTT.

In its sample, this clonotype was seen a few times. The V and J genes are TRBV20-1 and TRBJ2-3; no clear D gene. This CDR3 spans 14 amino acids. Trimming stripped 0 bases from V and 6 bases from J, with 13 bases between. Germline CDR1 reads DFQATT; CDR2 reads SNEGSKA (reference sequence). DNA for the CDR3: TGCAGTGCTAGAGACAGTAGGTTAGGGGATACGCAGTATTTT. This codes for CSARDSRLGDTQYF.

This clonotype was detected only a few times. The junction does not match germline at one end; this may be a read error. The CDR3 region is CVSSLLAGYEQYF. CDR3 in DNA: TGTGTCAGCAGCTTATTAGCGGGATACGAGCAGTACTTC. The chain links TRBV7-8 to TRBJ2-7, with 8 bases matching TRBD2. CDR3 size: 13 residues. Per germline, CDR1 SGHVS and CDR2 FQNEAQ.

Only a few counts were recorded for this clonotype. The V gene is TRBV11-2, the J gene TRBJ2-7, with D possibly TRBD1 on 7 matching bases. Germline V CDR1 and CDR2: SGHAT, FQNNGV. The CDR3 spans 21 residues. V lost 1 base, J lost 0 bases, and 28 bases lay in between. The CDR3 sequence: CASSLGTGLNRLEPSSYEQYF. CDR3 coding DNA: TGTGCCAGCAGCTTAGGGACAGGATTAAACCGACTAGAGCCAAGCTCCTACGAGCAGTACTTC.